These T cell receptor beta chains were read from a single sample in a study of blood T cell repertoires in COVID-19. Data came from immunoSEQ multiplex PCR; TCRdb stores just in-frame clones and leaves some out. The sample includes about 190,000 clones, about four fifths seen only once; the top ten take under 8%. Sequencing input: peripheral blood. These receptors all stem from a man aged 60 to 75 with acute or convalescent COVID-19. Both conserved end residues are trimmed from each CDR3.

ASSLFGRDSYGYT	TRBV27	TRBJ1-2
ASGLVLFGTGKRAEAF	TRBV12-5	TRBJ1-1
ASSLTGPADTQY	TRBV7-3	TRBJ2-3
ASSQDISQLQPQH	TRBV4-1	TRBJ1-5
ASSRLVTGQETQY	TRBV5-6	TRBJ2-5
ASSEWISASEYSYEQY	TRBV2	TRBJ2-7
ASSRLAGGRVGEQF	TRBV6-6	TRBJ2-1
ASSTGTGGSEQF	TRBV5-1	TRBJ2-1
ATLGTSPFYGYT	TRBV28	TRBJ1-2
ASSQDERGYT	TRBV4-1	TRBJ1-2
ASSLGNSGRASYEQF	TRBV5-1	TRBJ2-1
AIYFGDTQY	TRBV19	TRBJ2-3
ASASNRGVEKLF	TRBV4-1	TRBJ1-4
ASKVTDGTEAF	TRBV5-1	TRBJ1-1